The 13 T cell receptor beta chains reported below all come from one sample, sequenced in a study of beta chain features in type 1 diabetes. The investigators reverse transcribed all of the isolated RNA, so they sequenced expressed TCRB transcripts. The protocol was immunoSEQ multiplex PCR, while the TCRdb copy is restricted to in-frame clones and leaves out a portion. The sample has about 360,000 clones; 10% to 15% are singletons. The sample comprised naive CD4+ T cells from blood. Receptor source: a man aged 18 to 35 in good health.

This clone was detected a few times. This chain uses TRBV27 with TRBJ2-7; D gene ambiguous. Trimming took 3 bases from V and 5 from J, leaving 11 bases between them. This CDR3 contains 13 residues. Germline-derived CDR1 and CDR2 are MNHEY and SMNVEV (reference sequence). CDR3 coding DNA: TGTGCCAGCAGTTTGAGAAAGTCCAACGAGCAGTACTTC. Its translation: CASSLRKSNEQYF.

This clone occurred a few times. The chain uses TRBV15 and TRBJ1-2, with a possible D match to TRBD1 (5 bases). V was clipped by 1 base and J by 9 bases, with 12 bases between them. CDR3 length: 13 amino acids. Germline V gene data show CDR1 as LNHNV and CDR2 as YYDKDF (reference sequence). The CDR3 spells CATSRAGGLSYTF. In DNA form, the CDR3 reads TGTGCCACCAGCAGAGCCGGGGGTTTGAGCTACACCTTC.

The chain combines TRBV18 with TRBJ1-1, with D perhaps matching TRBD1 (5 bases). With 4 bases removed from V and 0 bases from J, the gap between germline ends came to 12 bases. Germline-derived CDR1 and CDR2 are KGHSH and LQKENI. This CDR3 is 15 amino acids long. For the CDR3, the DNA is TGTGCCAGCTCACAGACAGCTTTCATGAACACTGAAGCTTTCTTT. It codes for CASSQTAFMNTEAFF.

In its sample, this clone was seen a few times. This chain joins TRBV7-2 and TRBJ2-7, with TRBD2 identical over 11 bases. The CDR3 covers 17 residues. The V gene end was trimmed by 0 bases and the J gene end by 4 bases; junction bases not matched to a gene: 8. Germline V gene data show CDR1 as SGHTA and CDR2 as FQGNSA. The CDR3 DNA reads as TGTGCCAGCAGCTTAGCTAGCGGGAGGGGTGTCGGATACGAGCAGTACTTC. Its translation is CASSLASGRGVGYEQYF.

This clone was counted between two and nine times. The CDR3 DNA is TGTGCCAGCAGCCCCACGGGGGGGACTAGCGGGAGTCTTATTAAGTTCTTC. It is translated as CASSPTGGTSGSLIKFF. The chain employs TRBV9 and TRBJ2-1; 14 bases agree with TRBD2. Unmatched junction bases numbered 17, after V lost 4 bases and J lost 14 bases. CDR3 length: 17 amino acids. CDR1 and CDR2 from the germline V gene are SGDLS and YYNGEE.

The rearrangement links TRBV5-1 to TRBJ2-7; TRBD1 matches at 9 bases. Germline assignment: CDR1 SGHRS and CDR2 YFSETQ. V lost 0 bases, J lost 5 bases, and 12 bases stayed unmatched. CDR3 size: 17 residues. CDR3 nucleotides: TGCGCCAGCAGCTTGGGGCTCCCGGGACAGGGTAACCACGAGCAGTACTTC. Its translation is CASSLGLPGQGNHEQYF.

This clone was counted only a few times. The gene calls are TRBV16 and TRBJ2-5, with 9 bases matching TRBD1. The J segment lost 2 bases and the V segment lost 7 bases, leaving 11 bases of the junction unmatched. This CDR3 is built from 16 residues. Germline CDR1 KGHSY, CDR2 FQNENV. DNA of the CDR3: TGTGCCAGCACCTCGCCGGGACAGGGATGGCAAGAGACCCAGTACTTC. Residues: CASTSPGQGWQETQYF.

The sample holds a few counts of this clone. The CDR3 DNA reads TGTGCCAGCAGCCCACCTCCGGCTGAAGCTTTCTTT. Encoded protein: CASSPPPAEAFF. The chain links TRBV7-2 to TRBJ1-1; D not certain. V gave up 5 bases and J gave up 6 bases, with 10 bases separating them. Germline V gene lookup returns CDR1 SGHTA and CDR2 FQGNSA. The CDR3 totals 12 residues. The full variable domain, with the rest looked up from reference TRBV7-2 and TRBJ1-1, is GAGVSQSPSNKVTEKGKDVELRCDPISGHTALYWYRQSLGQGLEFLIYFQGNSAPDKSGLPSDRFSAERTGGSVSTLTIQRTQQEDSAVYLCASSPPPAEAFFGQGTRLTVV.

This clone was picked up a small number of times. This rearrangement joins TRBV5-5 to TRBJ2-5; 10 nucleotides align to TRBD2. The CDR3 runs to 15 residues. V shed 5 bases and J 5 bases; nucleotides not matched to a gene: 9. Germline lookup yields CDR1 SGHKS and CDR2 YYEKEE (reference sequence). In DNA, the CDR3 is TGTGCCAGCAGAATAGCGGGGGGCCCCGGGGAGACCCAGTACTTC. It translates to CASRIAGGPGETQYF.

This clone appeared a few times. The rearrangement links TRBV21-1 to TRBJ2-2; the table's D gene call, TRBD2, was not cross checked with the DNA. TRBV21-1 is a documented pseudogene. The CDR3 covers 14 residues. This CDR3 is CASSRTLNTGELFF. The CDR3 bases are TGTGCCAGCAGCCGAACTCTTAACACCGGGGAGCTGTTTTTT.

This clone turned up a few times. The rearrangement uses TRBV5-1 and TRBJ2-6, with D perhaps TRBD2 (6 bases). V was shortened by 4 bases and J by 4 bases, with 15 bases between the two germline ends. The CDR3 loop spans 16 amino acids. Germline CDR1 is SGHRS and CDR2 is YFSETQ. The CDR3 is CASSKLGSPGANVLTF. The CDR3 nucleotides read TGCGCCAGCAGCAAACTCGGGAGTCCCGGGGCCAACGTCCTGACTTTC.

This clone showed up just a few times. The V and J genes are TRBV15 and TRBJ2-3; 8 nucleotides align to TRBD1. This CDR3 contains 14 residues. With 5 bases clipped from V and 4 bases from J, the junction kept 5 bases outside the gene matches. Looked up from germline, CDR1 is LNHNV and CDR2 is YYDKDF (reference sequence). CDR3 in DNA: TGTGCCACCAGCCCAGGGGGCAGTTCAGATACGCAGTATTTT. It is translated as CATSPGGSSDTQYF.

The table lists this clone with a few counts. The chain couples TRBV25-1 to TRBJ1-6, with D possibly being TRBD1 (5 bases). This CDR3 has 13 residues. Deletions cut 8 bases from V and 4 bases from J, with 9 bases between. From germline, CDR1 is MGHDK and CDR2 SYGVNS. CDR3 loop: CASQGDYNSPLHF. The CDR3 DNA reads as TGTGCCAGCCAGGGCGATTATAATTCACCCCTCCACTTT.